These 14 T cell receptor beta chains originate from one sample sequenced in a study of T-cell memory formation after mild COVID-19. TCRdb re-analysed the 5' RACE reads in MiXCR, keeping a single row per CDR3 protein. This sample has hundreds of thousands of distinct CDR3 sequences, with under 30% found just once. The sequenced sample was PBMCs or a T cell subset sorted from them (not recorded which). All receptors come from an adult woman who had mild COVID-19 (a few samples of this study predate the infection). Cell type and time point are not known.

V is TRBV12-3 or TRBV12-4 and J is TRBJ2-5; 11 nucleotides align to TRBD2. This CDR3 is built from 15 residues. The V gene end was trimmed by 6 bases and the J gene end by 2 bases; junction bases not matched to a gene: 5. CDR3 sequence reads: CASRARTSGQETQYF. The CDR3 DNA reads TGTGCCAGCAGAGCTCGGACTAGCGGGCAAGAGACCCAGTACTTC.

This chain joins TRBV18 and TRBJ2-3; TRBD2 aligns across 8 bases. The CDR3 has 16 amino acids. The junction had 4 bases not matched to a gene; V was cut back by 2 bases and J by 0 bases. Looked up from germline, CDR1 is KGHSH and CDR2 is LQKENI. CDR3 loop: CASSPWASGSTDTQYF. In nucleotides, the CDR3 is TGTGCCAGCTCACCATGGGCTAGCGGGAGCACAGATACGCAGTATTTT. Based on the CDR3 plus reference TRBV18 and TRBJ2-3, the full variable domain is NAGVMQNPRHLVRRRGQEARLRCSPMKGHSHVYWYRQLPEEGLKFMVYLQKENIIDESGMPKERFSAEFPKEGPSILRIQQVVRGDSAAYFCASSPWASGSTDTQYFGPGTRLTVL.

This clonotype was seen only a few times. V is TRBV29-1 and J is TRBJ2-1; 10 positions match TRBD1. CDR3 length: 11 residues. Per the germline V gene, CDR1 is SQVTM and CDR2 is ANQGSEA. The V and J ends lost 2 bases and 12 bases, in that order; junction bases with no gene match: 1. CDR3 nucleotides: TGCAGCGTTGAAAGGGACAGGGGGCAGTTCTTC. Translating it yields CSVERDRGQFF.

The rearrangement joins TRBV12-3 or TRBV12-4 to TRBJ2-3; 9 bases are shared with TRBD2. V lost 4 bases and J lost 0; bases outside the gene matches: 17. The CDR3 sequence is 20 residues long. CDR3 protein: CASSSPGGLASPSSTDTQYF. DNA of the CDR3: TGTGCCAGCAGTTCCCCAGGAGGACTAGCGAGCCCTTCTAGCACAGATACGCAGTATTTT.

This clonotype was counted only a few times. This chain uses TRBV4-3 with TRBJ2-7; maybe TRBD1 (5 bases). V dropped 0 bases and J dropped 3 bases, with 12 bases sitting between them. The CDR3 covers 15 residues. The germline V gene encodes CDR1 LGHNA and CDR2 YSLEER. Here the CDR3 reads CASSQDQGGSYEQYF. The CDR3 DNA reads as TGCGCCAGCAGCCAAGATCAGGGCGGTAGCTACGAGCAGTACTTC.

This clonotype occurred many times. This sequence joins TRBV7-2 and TRBJ2-7, with D uncertain. CDR1 SGHTA and CDR2 FQGNSA come from the germline V gene. The V end was cut by 1 base, the J end by 3 bases, with 7 bases between. The CDR3 spans 13 residues. The CDR3 DNA sequence: TGTGCCAGCAGCTTAGGAGCAGGCTACGAGCAGTACTTC. Protein product: CASSLGAGYEQYF.

This clonotype was seen a handful of times. V usage is TRBV7-3 and J usage is TRBJ2-2; D is ambiguous. The CDR3 is 14 residues long. Germline V lookup: CDR1 SGHTA, CDR2 FQGTGA. V lost 1 base to trimming and J lost 5 bases, with 8 bases between them. In DNA form, the CDR3 reads TGTGCCAGCAGCTTAAATGCCAGGACCGGGGAGCTGTTTTTT. Encoded protein: CASSLNARTGELFF.

The chain uses TRBV5-1 and TRBJ1-2, with a tentative D call TRBD1 (5 bases). CDR1 SGHRS and CDR2 YFSETQ come from the germline V gene. The CDR3 covers 15 residues. Trimming left V 1 base short and J 8 bases short, with 18 bases between. The CDR3: CASSLSDPRDGGYTF. For the CDR3, the DNA is TGCGCCAGCAGCTTGAGCGACCCCAGGGATGGGGGCTACACCTTC.

This CDR3 is CASSLGSGGRRNEQFF. The CDR3 DNA is TGTGCCAGTAGTCTTGGGAGCGGGGGAAGGCGCAATGAGCAGTTCTTC. The rearrangement joins TRBV19 to TRBJ2-1, with 8 bases that match TRBD2. Germline loops: CDR1 LNHDA, CDR2 SQIVND (reference sequence). This CDR3 has 16 amino acids. Unmatched junction bases numbered 12, after V lost 5 bases and J lost 6 bases.

The chain links TRBV20-1 to TRBJ2-3; 14 bases agree with TRBD2. V lost 6 bases, J lost 1 base, and 6 bases stayed unmatched. Germline loops: CDR1 DFQATT, CDR2 SNEGSKA (reference sequence). The CDR3 has 16 amino acids. The CDR3 protein is CSALPGLAGGTDTQYF. For the CDR3, the DNA is TGCAGTGCGCTACCGGGACTAGCGGGAGGCACAGATACGCAGTATTTT.

The sample holds one count of this clonotype. V and J are TRBV4-2 and TRBJ2-7; no definite D call. Germline CDR1 reads LGHNA; CDR2 reads YNFKEQ. Trimming cost V 4 bases and J 2 bases, with 12 bases left between them. The CDR3 has 14 amino acids. CDR3 protein: CASSPLSPAYEQYF. CDR3 coding DNA: TGTGCCAGCAGCCCTCTCTCCCCCGCCTACGAGCAGTACTTC.

J is TRBJ2-3 and V is TRBV7-8; possibly TRBD2 for D (6 bases). V dropped 4 bases and J dropped 4 bases, with 21 bases sitting between them. CDR3 length: 17 residues. CDR1 is SGHVS, CDR2 FQNEAQ, per germline. The CDR3 nucleotides read TGTGCCAGCAGCTCTAATGCCCCGGGACTCTTATCAGATACGCAGTATTTT. Translating gives CASSSNAPGLLSDTQYF.

The chain uses TRBV15 and TRBJ2-7; tentatively, D is TRBD1 (5 bases). Germline V gene sequence: CDR1 LNHNV, CDR2 YYDKDF (reference sequence). Trimming took 2 bases from V and 7 from J, leaving 15 bases between them. The CDR3 runs to 14 residues. The CDR3 here is CATSRTDSVFEQYF. The CDR3 DNA reads as TGTGCCACCAGCAGAACAGACAGCGTCTTTGAGCAGTACTTC.

This clonotype occurred a few times. The chain recombines TRBV4-1 with TRBJ2-7, with TRBD2 identical over 7 bases. The junction had 4 bases not matched to a gene; V was cut back by 2 bases and J by 0 bases. This CDR3 has 15 amino acids. Germline V gene lookup returns CDR1 MGHRA and CDR2 YSYEKL. CDR3 sequence reads: CASSQPREGSYEQYF. For the CDR3, the DNA is TGCGCCAGCAGCCAACCTAGGGAGGGCTCCTACGAGCAGTACTTC.